These 10 T cell receptor beta chains share one sample of origin, sequenced in a study of shared clonotypes between healthy human individuals. TCRdb's table, derived via immunoSEQ multiplex PCR, lists solely in-frame clones and lacks some. The sample includes about 560,000 clones, around three quarters of them seen just once. Sequencing used PBMCs. The receptors shown here come from a woman in her forties in good health. Some clones in this sample may be carry-over from other donors' samples.

This clone occurred a few times. The gene calls are TRBV18 and TRBJ1-2, with D maybe TRBD1 (5 bases). The CDR3 consists of 12 residues. The V gene's germline CDR1 is KGHSH and CDR2 LQKENI. V was pared by 5 bases and J by 8 bases, with 12 bases between. The CDR3 nucleotides read TGTGCCAGCTCAATTGGGACGGAGGGCTACACCTTC. It translates to CASSIGTEGYTF.

This clone was recorded only once. CDR3 sequence (DNA): TGTGCCAGCTCACCCCCGGGAGGGCCGGAGACCCAGTACTTC. This translates into CASSPPGGPETQYF. The chain has TRBV18 and TRBJ2-5; 8 bases are shared with TRBD2. The trim removed 3 bases at V and 5 bases at J, leaving 5 bases unmatched. Germline V gene sequence: CDR1 KGHSH, CDR2 LQKENI. CDR3 length: 14 residues.

Note on this clone: This sequence may be a read error, since a much larger clone differs from it by one base. The chain uses TRBV6-5 and TRBJ1-1, with TRBD1 matching over 7 bases. Germline CDR1 is MNHEY and CDR2 is SVGAGI. The CDR3 is 13 residues long. CDR3: CTSRGGSATEAFF. The CDR3 DNA reads as TGTACCAGCAGGGGGGGCTCAGCTACTGAAGCTTTCTTT.

The CDR3 region has the DNA TGTGCCATCAGTGAGTCAAACAGGGTTAGCAATCAGCCCCAGCATTTT. Protein: CAISESNRVSNQPQHF. This chain links TRBV10-3 with TRBJ1-5; possible D gene TRBD1, 6 bases. V lost 0 bases, J lost 0 bases, and 9 bases lay in between. The CDR3 has 16 residues. Germline V lookup: CDR1 ENHRY, CDR2 SYGVKD.

This clone was seen a handful of times. This chain connects TRBV2 to TRBJ2-2, with a possible D match to TRBD1 (6 bases). CDR3 size: 15 residues. V shed 0 bases and J shed 4 bases, with 9 bases lying between them. In germline, CDR1 is SNHLY, CDR2 FYNNEI. The CDR3 sequence is CASSEADRPTGELFF. The CDR3 region has the DNA TGTGCCAGCAGTGAAGCGGACAGACCCACCGGGGAGCTGTTTTTT. Variable domain in full (rest from reference TRBV2 and TRBJ2-2): EPEVTQTPSHQVTQMGQEVILRCVPISNHLYFYWYRQILGQKVEFLVSFYNNEISEKSEIFDDQFSVERPDGSNFTLKIRSTKLEDSAMYFCASSEADRPTGELFFGEGSRLTVL.

The table lists this clone with a count of one. The chain joins TRBV4-1 to TRBJ2-1, with TRBD2 as a possible D gene (6 bases). Germline V gene lookup returns CDR1 MGHRA and CDR2 YSYEKL. Trimming took 6 bases from V and 2 from J, leaving 14 bases between them. This CDR3 contains 15 residues. As DNA, the CDR3 is TGCGCCAGCAGAGCATGGGGGGTCACCTACAATGAGCAGTTCTTC. Translated, it gives CASRAWGVTYNEQFF.

The rearrangement links TRBV25-1 to TRBJ2-1; tentatively, D is TRBD1 (6 bases). The V gene's germline CDR1 is MGHDK and CDR2 SYGVNS. V lost 0 bases and J 12 bases, leaving 15 bases between the germline ends. The CDR3 contains 14 residues. CDR3 nucleotide sequence: TGTGCCAGCAGTGAATATAAGGACGACAGGCGGCAGTTCTTC. Amino acid sequence: CASSEYKDDRRQFF.

This chain joins TRBV25-1 and TRBJ2-7, with 7 nucleotides matching TRBD1. Germline trimming cut 11 bases from V and 2 bases from J; bases unmatched to any gene: 12. Germline loops: CDR1 MGHDK, CDR2 SYGVNS. This CDR3 region has 14 residues. The CDR3 reads CAVLRDSSPYEQYF. Written as DNA, the CDR3 is TGTGCCGTCCTCCGGGACAGCTCACCCTACGAGCAGTACTTC.

This clone occurred a few times. The chain recombines TRBV11-3 with TRBJ2-3; TRBD2 aligns across 10 bases. CDR3 length: 16 residues. V shed 5 bases and J 2 bases; nucleotides not matched to a gene: 7. CDR1 and CDR2 (germline): SGHNT, YENEEA. The chain's CDR3 is CASSPGLANPTDTQYF. The DNA of the CDR3 is TGTGCCAGCAGCCCGGGACTAGCGAACCCCACAGATACGCAGTATTTT.

The CDR3 nucleotides are TGTGCCAGCAGCGTAGGTGGACTAGCGGGAGCTGGGTACGAGCAGTACTTC. Amino acids: CASSVGGLAGAGYEQYF. This chain connects TRBV9 to TRBJ2-7, with 13 bases aligning to TRBD2. The V gene's germline CDR1 is SGDLS and CDR2 YYNGEE. V lost 0 bases and J lost 4; bases outside the gene matches: 7. The CDR3 runs 17 residues.